Each of the 17 T cell receptor beta chains below was sequenced from the same sample in a study of blood T cell repertoires in COVID-19. TCRdb keeps only in-frame clones here, not all; method: immunoSEQ multiplex PCR. This table holds around 200,000 clones, approximately 80% found once. Input material: peripheral blood. The receptors were gathered from a woman aged 50 to 60 with acute or convalescent COVID-19.

The J gene is TRBJ2-7, the V gene TRBV15; 7 positions match TRBD1. The germline V gene encodes CDR1 LNHNV and CDR2 YYDKDF (reference sequence). This CDR3 contains 17 residues. Trimming at V came to 0 bases and at J to 0 bases, leaving 8 bases not matched to a gene. The CDR3 sequence is CATSRDKGRGFSYEQYF. The CDR3 nucleotides read TGTGCCACCAGCAGAGATAAGGGCAGGGGGTTCTCCTACGAGCAGTACTTC. Together with reference TRBV15 and TRBJ2-7, the CDR3 gives the full variable domain: DAMVIQNPRYQVTQFGKPVTLSCSQTLNHNVMYWYQQKSSQAPKLLFHYYDKDFNNEADTPDNFQSRRPNTSFCFLDIRSPGLGDTAMYLCATSRDKGRGFSYEQYFGPGTRLTVT.

This chain connects TRBV28 to TRBJ2-7; 10 bases fit TRBD1. The germline CDR1 and CDR2 sequences are MDHEN and SYDVKM. The CDR3 runs to 16 residues. The trim removed 2 bases at V and 5 bases at J, leaving 9 bases unmatched. The CDR3: CASSLGGTGAKDEQYF. The CDR3 region has the DNA TGTGCCAGCAGTTTAGGGGGGACAGGGGCCAAGGACGAGCAGTACTTC.

V usage is TRBV15 and J usage is TRBJ1-1; 8 bases fit TRBD1. The V segment lost 3 bases and the J segment 4 bases; nucleotides outside the gene matches: 7. Per germline, CDR1 LNHNV and CDR2 YYDKDF (reference sequence). The CDR3 has 15 residues. CDR3 nucleotide sequence: TGTGCCACCAGCAGGAAGACAGGGGAGACCACTGAAGCTTTCTTT. Translating it yields CATSRKTGETTEAFF.

The gene calls are TRBV5-1 and TRBJ1-4; 8 bases line up with TRBD1. CDR1 SGHRS and CDR2 YFSETQ come from the germline V gene. The CDR3 totals 16 residues. The junction had 5 bases not matched to a gene; V was cut back by 4 bases and J by 0 bases. The CDR3 is CASSPGQATTNEKLFF. CDR3 in DNA: TGCGCCAGCAGCCCGGGACAGGCCACAACTAATGAAAAACTGTTTTTT.

J is TRBJ2-2 and V is TRBV14, with 7 bases aligning to TRBD1. Trimming took 3 bases from V and 3 from J; bases not matched to a gene: 7. Per the germline V gene, CDR1 is SGHDN and CDR2 is FVKESK. The CDR3 has 16 residues. The CDR3 nucleotides are TGTGCCAGCAGCCAGGTGGGACAGCTCTACACCGGGGAGCTGTTTTTT. This codes for CASSQVGQLYTGELFF.

This sequence joins TRBV7-2 and TRBJ2-3, with 9 bases that match TRBD2. V gave up 4 bases and J gave up 2 bases; unmatched junction bases: 7. The CDR3 extends over 16 amino acids. Looked up from germline, CDR1 is SGHTA and CDR2 is FQGNSA. This CDR3 reads CASSSSGLALTDTQYF. CDR3 DNA sequence: TGTGCCAGCAGCTCCTCGGGACTAGCCCTCACAGATACGCAGTATTTT.

The V and J genes are TRBV15 and TRBJ1-5; D might be TRBD1 (5 bases). Germline V gene sequence: CDR1 LNHNV, CDR2 YYDKDF (reference sequence). Trimming removed 1 base from V and 3 bases from J, with 13 bases in between. This CDR3 is built from 16 residues. In nucleotides, the CDR3 is TGTGCCACCAGCAGAGTAGGCCAGGGCTCCAATCAGCCCCAGCATTTT. This gives the protein CATSRVGQGSNQPQHF.

This chain connects TRBV30 to TRBJ1-2; TRBD1 matches 8 bases. The CDR3 has 11 amino acids. The trim removed 2 bases at V and 14 bases at J, leaving 7 bases unmatched. Germline values: CDR1 GTSNPN, CDR2 SVGIG (reference sequence). This CDR3 is CAWSQGALRTF. The CDR3 DNA sequence: TGTGCCTGGAGTCAGGGGGCCCTTCGAACCTTC. The full variable domain, with the rest looked up from reference TRBV30 and TRBJ1-2, is SQTIHQWPATLVQPVGSPLSLECTVEGTSNPNLYWYRQAAGRGLQLLFYSVGIGQISSEVPQNLSASRPQDRQFILSSKKLLLSDSGFYLCAWSQGALRTFGSGTRLTVV.

J is TRBJ2-2 and V is TRBV28; 7 bases fit TRBD1. V lost 6 bases and J lost 3; bases outside the gene matches: 4. Germline V CDR1 and CDR2: MDHEN, SYDVKM. The CDR3 is made up of 14 amino acids. The CDR3 sequence: CASRTGVDTGELFF. CDR3 coding DNA: TGTGCCAGCAGAACAGGGGTCGACACCGGGGAGCTGTTTTTT.

V usage is TRBV20-1 and J usage is TRBJ2-1; perhaps TRBD2 as D (6 bases). With 3 bases removed from V and 7 bases from J, the gap between germline ends came to 19 bases. Germline CDR1 is DFQATT and CDR2 is SNEGSKA (reference sequence). This CDR3 has 15 residues. The CDR3 spells CSASTWEARLNEQFF. In DNA, the CDR3 is TGCAGTGCTAGTACGTGGGAGGCCCGTTTGAATGAGCAGTTCTTC.

The table lists this clone with a count of one. V gene TRBV4-3 combines with J gene TRBJ2-3; the match to TRBD1 covers 11 bases. Germline-derived CDR1 and CDR2 are LGHNA and YSLEER. The CDR3 totals 16 residues. Trimming cost V 0 bases and J 4 bases; bases outside gene matches: 3. CDR3 sequence: CASSQDRGQGADTQYF. The CDR3 nucleotides read TGCGCCAGCAGCCAAGATAGGGGACAGGGGGCAGATACGCAGTATTTT.

The CDR3 coding sequence is TGTGCCTGGAAGGCGGGGGCTGGAAACACCATATATTTT. It translates to CAWKAGAGNTIYF. This chain connects TRBV30 to TRBJ1-3; possible D gene TRBD1, 5 bases. This CDR3 region has 13 residues. V lost 4 bases and J lost 2, with 9 bases in between. CDR1 and CDR2 from the germline V gene are GTSNPN and SVGIG (reference sequence).

The rearrangement joins TRBV9 to TRBJ1-2, with 9 bases matching TRBD1. This CDR3 has 14 amino acids. The junction had 6 bases not matched to a gene; V was cut back by 2 bases and J by 7 bases. Germline assignment: CDR1 SGDLS and CDR2 YYNGEE. This CDR3 reads CASSVDTGGFGYTF. CDR3 bases: TGTGCCAGCAGCGTTGACACAGGGGGCTTTGGCTACACCTTC.

This clone was observed a few times. This chain links TRBV6-5 with TRBJ2-6; D gene unclear. Trimming cost V 4 bases and J 0 bases, with 7 bases left between them. CDR1 MNHEY and CDR2 SVGAGI come from the germline V gene. The CDR3 consists of 15 residues. The DNA for the CDR3 is TGTGCCAGCAGTTTGCAGGACTCTGGGGCCAACGTCCTGACTTTC. It yields the protein CASSLQDSGANVLTF.

The chain combines TRBV6-2 or TRBV6-3 with TRBJ1-2, with D perhaps matching TRBD1 (6 bases). Looked up from germline, CDR1 is MNHEY and CDR2 is SVGEGT. The CDR3 spans 12 residues. The germline V and J ends were trimmed by 6 bases and 2 bases, with 7 bases remaining between them. The CDR3 reads CASSDRNYGYTF. The CDR3 DNA is TGTGCCAGCAGCGACAGGAACTATGGCTACACCTTC.

This clone was seen a few times. The chain links TRBV5-6 to TRBJ1-6; unclear D gene. CDR3 length equals 15 residues. Per germline, CDR1 SGHDT and CDR2 YYEEEE. Trimming pared 0 bases from V and 6 bases from J, leaving 10 bases between. The CDR3 DNA follows: TGTGCCAGCAGCTTGGGAGCGCTACCTAATTCACCCCTCCACTTT. Translation: CASSLGALPNSPLHF.

CDR3 bases: TGCGCCAGCCGCAGGAGCGGCGGGAATGAGCAGTTCTTC. It yields the protein CASRRSGGNEQFF. The rearrangement links TRBV10-1 to TRBJ2-1, with D possibly matching TRBD2 (5 bases). V lost 8 bases and J lost 7, with 15 bases in between. CDR3 length: 13 amino acids. The germline gives CDR1 WNHNN, CDR2 SYGVQD (reference sequence).